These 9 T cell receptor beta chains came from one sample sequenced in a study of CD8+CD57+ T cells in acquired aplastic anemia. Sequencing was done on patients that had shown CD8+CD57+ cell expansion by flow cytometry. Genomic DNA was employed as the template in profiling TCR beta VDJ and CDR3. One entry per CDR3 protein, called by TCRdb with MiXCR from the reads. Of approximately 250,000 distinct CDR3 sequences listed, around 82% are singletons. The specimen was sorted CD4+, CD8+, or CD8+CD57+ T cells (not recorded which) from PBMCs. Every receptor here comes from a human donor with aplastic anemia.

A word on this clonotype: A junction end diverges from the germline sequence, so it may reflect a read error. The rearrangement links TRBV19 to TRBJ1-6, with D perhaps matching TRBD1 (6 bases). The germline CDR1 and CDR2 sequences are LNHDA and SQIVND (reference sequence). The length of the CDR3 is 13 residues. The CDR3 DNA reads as TGTGCCAGCAGAGGGGGACTCACTTCACCCCTGCACTTT. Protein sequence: CASRGGLTSPLHF.

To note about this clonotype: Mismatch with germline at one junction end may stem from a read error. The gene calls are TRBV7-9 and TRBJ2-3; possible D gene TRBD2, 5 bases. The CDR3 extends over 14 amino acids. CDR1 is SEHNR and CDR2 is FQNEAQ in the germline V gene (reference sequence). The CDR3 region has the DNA TGTGCCAGCAGCAGCAGCGGCTCCTACAACGCGCAGTACTTT. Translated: CASSSSGSYNAQYF.

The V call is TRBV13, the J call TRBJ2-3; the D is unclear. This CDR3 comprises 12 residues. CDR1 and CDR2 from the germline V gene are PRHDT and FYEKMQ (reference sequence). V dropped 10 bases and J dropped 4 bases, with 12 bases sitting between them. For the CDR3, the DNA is TGTGCCACCCACCTTGGGTCAGATACGCAGTATTTT. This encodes CATHLGSDTQYF.

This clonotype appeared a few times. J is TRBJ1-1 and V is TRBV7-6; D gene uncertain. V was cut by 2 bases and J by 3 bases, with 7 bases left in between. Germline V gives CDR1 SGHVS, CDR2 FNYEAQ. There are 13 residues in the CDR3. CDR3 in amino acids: CASSLTLHTEAFF. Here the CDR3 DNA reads TGTGCCAGCAGCTTAACCCTGCACACTGAAGCTTTCTTT.

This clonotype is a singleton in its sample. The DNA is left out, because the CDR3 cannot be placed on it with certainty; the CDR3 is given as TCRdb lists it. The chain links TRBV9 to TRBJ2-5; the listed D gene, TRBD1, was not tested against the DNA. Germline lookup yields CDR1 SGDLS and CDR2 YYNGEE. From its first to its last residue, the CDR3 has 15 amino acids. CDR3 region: CASSEEQDFGPGKYF.

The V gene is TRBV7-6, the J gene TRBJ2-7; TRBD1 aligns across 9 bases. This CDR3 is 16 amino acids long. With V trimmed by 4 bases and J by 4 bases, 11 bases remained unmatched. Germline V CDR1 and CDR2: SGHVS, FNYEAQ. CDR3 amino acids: CASSSTGGMGLYEQYF. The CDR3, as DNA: TGTGCCAGCAGCTCGACAGGGGGGATGGGGTTGTACGAGCAGTACTTC.

CDR3 protein: CASSFHTGNSPLHYEQYV. The DNA for the CDR3 is TGTGCCAGCAGTTTTCACACAGGCAATTCACCCCTCCACTACGAGCAGTACGTC. The chain links TRBV7-6 to TRBJ2-7, with D possibly being TRBD1 (5 bases). The germline CDR1 and CDR2 sequences are SGHVS and FNYEAQ. This CDR3 has 18 residues. Trimming shortened V by 6 bases and J by 3 bases, and 27 bases separated the two germline ends.

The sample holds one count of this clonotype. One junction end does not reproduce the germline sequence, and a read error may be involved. The CDR3 DNA reads as TGTGCCAGCAGCATAGCGGGAGGTCCCGAGACGGAGTATTTT. Residues: CASSIAGGPETEYF. The genes are TRBV15 and TRBJ2-3; the match to TRBD2 covers 10 bases. The length of the CDR3 is 14 residues. Germline V gene lookup returns CDR1 LNHNV and CDR2 YYDKDF (reference sequence).

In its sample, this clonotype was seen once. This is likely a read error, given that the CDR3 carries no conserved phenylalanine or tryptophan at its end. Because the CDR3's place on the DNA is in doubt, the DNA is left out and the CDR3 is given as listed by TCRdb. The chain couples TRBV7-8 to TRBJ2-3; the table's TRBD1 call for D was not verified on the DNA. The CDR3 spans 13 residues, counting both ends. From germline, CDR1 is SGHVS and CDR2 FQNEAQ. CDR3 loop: CASSVAGADTKYH.